Listed here are 11 T cell receptor beta chains from one sample, sequenced in a study of shared clonotypes between healthy human individuals. Clones were sequenced by immunoSEQ multiplex PCR, and TCRdb holds only the in-frame ones, with some missing. The data contain millions of clones, roughly 96% of them singletons. The sequenced sample was naive CD4+ T cells sorted from blood. Subset noted: CD45RA+ positively selected. These TCRs come from a young man in good health.

Written as DNA, the CDR3 is TGCGCCAGCAGCTCGGGACTAGCGGGAGAGAATGAGCAGTTCTTC. This sequence encodes CASSSGLAGENEQFF. The rearrangement joins TRBV5-1 to TRBJ2-1; 14 bases agree with TRBD2. V dropped 3 bases and J dropped 7; count of bases not matched to a gene: 3. The CDR3 consists of 15 residues. The germline CDR1 and CDR2 sequences are SGHRS and YFSETQ.

V is TRBV19 and J is TRBJ2-1, with 7 bases identical to TRBD2. The length of the CDR3 is 14 residues. Looked up from germline, CDR1 is LNHDA and CDR2 is SQIVND (reference sequence). V shed 6 bases and J 0 bases; nucleotides not matched to a gene: 2. The CDR3 nucleotides read TGTGCCAGTAGAGAGCGGGGCTCCTACAATGAGCAGTTCTTC. The encoded protein is CASRERGSYNEQFF.

CDR3 sequence: CASSYSRNSNSPLHF. As DNA, the CDR3 is TGTGCCAGCAGTTACTCCCGGAATTCTAATTCACCCCTCCACTTT. This rearrangement joins TRBV6-5 to TRBJ1-6; D is unresolved. Germline assignment: CDR1 MNHEY and CDR2 SVGAGI. Deletions cut 0 bases from V and 6 bases from J, with 9 bases between. CDR3 size: 15 residues.

A word on this clone: The sample has other DNA sequences that encode this CDR3 too. The J gene is TRBJ2-3, the V gene TRBV30; TRBD2 matches 11 bases. CDR3 length equals 17 residues. CDR1 GTSNPN and CDR2 SVGIG come from the germline V gene (reference sequence). V shed 1 base, J shed 0 bases, and the junction held 6 bases outside the gene matches. This chain's CDR3 is CAWSGSRTSGSTDTQYF. The CDR3 nucleotides are TGTGCCTGGAGTGGTAGCCGGACTAGCGGGAGCACAGATACGCAGTATTTT.

This chain links TRBV27 with TRBJ2-7; D may be TRBD1 (5 bases). The length of the CDR3 is 13 residues. Between the trimmed V and J ends, which lost 5 bases and 4 bases, there was a span of 12 bases. Looked up from germline, CDR1 is MNHEY and CDR2 is SMNVEV (reference sequence). The CDR3 is CASSVQGFYEQYF. The CDR3 DNA reads as TGTGCCAGCAGTGTTCAGGGCTTTTACGAGCAGTACTTC.

Points on this clone: This same CDR3 is encoded by further DNA sequences in the sample. This chain connects TRBV5-1 to TRBJ1-1; D remains unclear. Germline values: CDR1 SGHRS, CDR2 YFSETQ. Trimming pared 2 bases from V and 1 base from J, leaving 9 bases between. The CDR3 is 14 residues long. The CDR3 bases are TGCGCCAGCAGCTTCGGAAGAGAGAACACTGAAGCTTTCTTT. It is translated as CASSFGRENTEAFF.

The rearrangement links TRBV21-1 to TRBJ1-1. TRBV21-1 is recorded as a pseudogene. The CDR3 totals 15 residues. The CDR3 DNA reads as TGTGCCAGCAGGAGGGAGGGGGAATATGACACTGAAGCTTTCTTT. Encoded protein: CASRREGEYDTEAFF.

The chain joins TRBV2 to TRBJ2-5; 10 nucleotides line up with TRBD1. The CDR3 is made up of 15 amino acids. The germline V gene encodes CDR1 SNHLY and CDR2 FYNNEI. Germline trimming cut 6 bases from V and 5 bases from J; bases unmatched to any gene: 9. The CDR3 DNA is TGTGCCAGCAGCGAGAGACAGGGGGCTGGGGAGACCCAGTACTTC. Translating gives CASSERQGAGETQYF.

CDR3 coding DNA: TGTGCCAGCACTTTGAGAGGGTTAAGCACAGATACGCAGTATTTT. Amino acid sequence: CASTLRGLSTDTQYF. The chain is built from TRBV11-2 and TRBJ2-3; a possible D gene is TRBD2 (5 bases). V lost 7 bases and J lost 0, with 14 bases in between. The germline V gene encodes CDR1 SGHAT and CDR2 FQNNGV. This CDR3 spans 15 amino acids.

The rearrangement uses TRBV6-6 and TRBJ1-4, with D unresolved. With 5 bases removed from V and 0 bases from J, the gap between germline ends came to 10 bases. The CDR3 loop spans 15 amino acids. Per the germline V gene, CDR1 is MNHNY and CDR2 is SVGAGI (reference sequence). The DNA of the CDR3 is TGTGCCAGCAGTCCACCTGGGGCAACTAATGAAAAACTGTTTTTT. Translation: CASSPPGATNEKLFF.

The gene calls are TRBV9 and TRBJ2-1; TRBD1 matches 7 bases. The V and J ends lost 6 bases and 0 bases, in that order; junction bases with no gene match: 3. Germline lookup yields CDR1 SGDLS and CDR2 YYNGEE. CDR3 length: 14 amino acids. The CDR3 sequence: CASTNRGSYNEQFF. The CDR3 DNA sequence: TGTGCCAGCACGAACAGGGGCTCCTACAATGAGCAGTTCTTC.